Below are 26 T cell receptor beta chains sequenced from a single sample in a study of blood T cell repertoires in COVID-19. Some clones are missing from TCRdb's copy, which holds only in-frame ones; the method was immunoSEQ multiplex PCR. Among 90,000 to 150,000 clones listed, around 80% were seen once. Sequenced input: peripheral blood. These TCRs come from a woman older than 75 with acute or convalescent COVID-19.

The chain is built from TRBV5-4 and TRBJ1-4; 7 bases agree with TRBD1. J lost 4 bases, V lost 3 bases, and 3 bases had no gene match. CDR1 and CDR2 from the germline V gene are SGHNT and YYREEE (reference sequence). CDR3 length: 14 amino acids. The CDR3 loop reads CASSSGQVNEKLFF. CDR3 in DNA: TGTGCCAGCAGCTCCGGACAGGTTAATGAAAAACTGTTTTTT.

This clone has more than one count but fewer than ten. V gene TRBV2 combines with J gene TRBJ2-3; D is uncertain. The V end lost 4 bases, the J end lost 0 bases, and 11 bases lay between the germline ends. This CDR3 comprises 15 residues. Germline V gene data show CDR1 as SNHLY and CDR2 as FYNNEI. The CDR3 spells CASSVSSPSTDTQYF. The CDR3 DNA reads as TGTGCCAGCAGTGTCTCGAGCCCCAGCACAGATACGCAGTATTTT.

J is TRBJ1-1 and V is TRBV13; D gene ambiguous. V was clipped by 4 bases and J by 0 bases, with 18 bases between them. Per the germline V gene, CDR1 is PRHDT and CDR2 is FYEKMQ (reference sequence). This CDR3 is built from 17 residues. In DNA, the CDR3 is TGTGCCAGCAGCTCCCAACCGGGATCAACAATGAACACTGAAGCTTTCTTT. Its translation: CASSSQPGSTMNTEAFF.

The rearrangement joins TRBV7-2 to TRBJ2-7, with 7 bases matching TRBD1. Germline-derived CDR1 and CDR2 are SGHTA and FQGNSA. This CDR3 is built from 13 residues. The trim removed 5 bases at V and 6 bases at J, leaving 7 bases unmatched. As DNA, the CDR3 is TGTGCCAGCAGCCCTCAACAGGGGCGCGAGCAGTACTTC. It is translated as CASSPQQGREQYF.

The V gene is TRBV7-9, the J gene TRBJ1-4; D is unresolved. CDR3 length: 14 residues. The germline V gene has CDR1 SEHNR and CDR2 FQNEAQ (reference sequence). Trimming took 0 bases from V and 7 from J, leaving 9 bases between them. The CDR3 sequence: CASSLAEGVEKLFF. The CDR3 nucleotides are TGTGCCAGCAGCTTAGCAGAGGGTGTTGAAAAACTGTTTTTT.

The DNA for the CDR3 is TGTGCCAGCAGCTTGGGCACTAGAGGAACTGAAGCTTTCTTT. Translated: CASSLGTRGTEAFF. The chain links TRBV7-3 to TRBJ1-1; D remains unclear. V lost 3 bases and J 5 bases, leaving 13 bases between the germline ends. CDR3 length: 14 amino acids. From germline, CDR1 is SGHTA and CDR2 FQGTGA.

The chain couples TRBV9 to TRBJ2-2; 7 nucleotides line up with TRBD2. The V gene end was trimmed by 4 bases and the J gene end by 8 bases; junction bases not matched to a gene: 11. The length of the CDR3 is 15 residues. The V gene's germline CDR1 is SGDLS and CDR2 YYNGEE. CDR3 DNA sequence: TGTGCCAGCAGCCCTGGGGGGGGGAACAATGGGGAGCTGTTTTTT. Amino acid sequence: CASSPGGGNNGELFF.

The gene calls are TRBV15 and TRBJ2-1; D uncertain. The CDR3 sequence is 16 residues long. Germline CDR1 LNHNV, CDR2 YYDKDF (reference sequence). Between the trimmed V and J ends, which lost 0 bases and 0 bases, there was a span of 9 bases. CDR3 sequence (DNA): TGTGCCACCAGCAGAGAAAAACAGCTCTCCTACAATGAGCAGTTCTTC. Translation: CATSREKQLSYNEQFF.

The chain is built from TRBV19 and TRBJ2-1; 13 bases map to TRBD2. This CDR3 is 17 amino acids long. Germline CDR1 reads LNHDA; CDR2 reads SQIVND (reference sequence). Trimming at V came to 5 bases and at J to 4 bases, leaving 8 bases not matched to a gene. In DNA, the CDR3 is TGTGCCAGTAGTCCCCTCGGGACTAGCGGGATATACAATGAGCAGTTCTTC. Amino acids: CASSPLGTSGIYNEQFF.

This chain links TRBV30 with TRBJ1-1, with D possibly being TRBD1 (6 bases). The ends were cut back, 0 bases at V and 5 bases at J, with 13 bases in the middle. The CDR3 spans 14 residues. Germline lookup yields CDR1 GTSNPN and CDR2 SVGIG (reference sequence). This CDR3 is CAWSVSRGWTEAFF. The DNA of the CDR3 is TGTGCCTGGAGTGTATCCAGGGGCTGGACTGAAGCTTTCTTT.

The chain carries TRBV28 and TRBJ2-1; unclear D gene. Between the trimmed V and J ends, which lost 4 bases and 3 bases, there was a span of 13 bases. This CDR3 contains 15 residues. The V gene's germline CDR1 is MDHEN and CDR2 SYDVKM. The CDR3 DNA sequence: TGTGCCAGCAGTTCCCCCAACGGTTACTACAATGAGCAGTTCTTC. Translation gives CASSSPNGYYNEQFF. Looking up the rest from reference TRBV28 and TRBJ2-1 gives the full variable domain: DVKVTQSSRYLVKRTGEKVFLECVQDMDHENMFWYRQDPGLGLRLIYFSYDVKMKEKGDIPEGYSVSREKKERFSLILESASTNQTSMYLCASSSPNGYYNEQFFGPGTRLTVL.

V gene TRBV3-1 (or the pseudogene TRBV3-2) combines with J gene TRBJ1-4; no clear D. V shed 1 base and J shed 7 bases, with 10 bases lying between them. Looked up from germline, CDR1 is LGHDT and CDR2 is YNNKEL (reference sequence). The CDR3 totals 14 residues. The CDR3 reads CASSQGTLGEKLFF. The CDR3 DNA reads TGTGCCAGCAGCCAAGGGACTTTGGGTGAAAAACTGTTTTTT.

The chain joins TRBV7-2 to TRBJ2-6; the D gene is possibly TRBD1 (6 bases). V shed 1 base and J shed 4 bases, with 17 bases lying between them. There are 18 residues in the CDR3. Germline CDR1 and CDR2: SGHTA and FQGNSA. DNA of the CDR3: TGTGCCAGCAGCTTAGTTTTGGGGGCGCAAAGAGGGGCCAACGTCCTGACTTTC. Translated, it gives CASSLVLGAQRGANVLTF.

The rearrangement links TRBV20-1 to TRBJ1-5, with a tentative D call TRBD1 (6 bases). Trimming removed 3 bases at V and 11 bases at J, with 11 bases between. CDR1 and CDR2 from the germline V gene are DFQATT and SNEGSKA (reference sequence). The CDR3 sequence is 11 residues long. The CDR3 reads CSARGQGTQHF. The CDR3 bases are TGCAGTGCTAGGGGACAAGGGACCCAGCATTTT.

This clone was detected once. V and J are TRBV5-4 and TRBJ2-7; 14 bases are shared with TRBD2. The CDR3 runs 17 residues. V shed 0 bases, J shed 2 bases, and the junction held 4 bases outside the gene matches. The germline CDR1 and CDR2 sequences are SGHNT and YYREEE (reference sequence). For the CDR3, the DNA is TGTGCCAGCAGCTTGGGACTAGCGGGAGGGATAACCTACGAGCAGTACTTC. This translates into CASSLGLAGGITYEQYF.

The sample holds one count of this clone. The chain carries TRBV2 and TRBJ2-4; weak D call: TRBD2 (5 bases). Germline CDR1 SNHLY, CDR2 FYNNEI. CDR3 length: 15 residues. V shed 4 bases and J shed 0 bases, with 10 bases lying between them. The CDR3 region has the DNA TGTGCCAGCAGTGTCGGTAGCGAAGCCAAAAACATTCAGTACTTC. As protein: CASSVGSEAKNIQYF.

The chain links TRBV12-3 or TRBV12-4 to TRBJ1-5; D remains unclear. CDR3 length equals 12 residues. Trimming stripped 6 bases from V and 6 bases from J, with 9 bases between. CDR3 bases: TGTGCCAGCAGAAGGGAGGGTCAGCCCCAGCATTTT. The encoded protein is CASRREGQPQHF.

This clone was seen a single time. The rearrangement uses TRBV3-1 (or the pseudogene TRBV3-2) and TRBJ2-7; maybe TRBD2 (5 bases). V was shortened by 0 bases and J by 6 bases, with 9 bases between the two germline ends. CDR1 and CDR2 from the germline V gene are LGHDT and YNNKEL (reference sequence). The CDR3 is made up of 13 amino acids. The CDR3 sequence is CASSQDRELEQYF. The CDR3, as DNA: TGTGCCAGCAGCCAAGATCGGGAACTCGAGCAGTACTTC.

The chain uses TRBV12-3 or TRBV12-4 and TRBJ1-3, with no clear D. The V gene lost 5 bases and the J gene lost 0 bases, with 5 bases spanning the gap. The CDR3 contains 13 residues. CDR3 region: CASSTSSGNTIYF. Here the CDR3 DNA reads TGTGCCAGCAGTACCAGCTCTGGAAACACCATATATTTT.

This CDR3 reads CASSRDRDHQPQHF. Here the CDR3 DNA reads TGTGCCAGCAGTAGAGACAGGGACCATCAGCCCCAGCATTTT. The chain has TRBV2 and TRBJ1-5; 7 bases map to TRBD1. The CDR3 is 14 amino acids. With 5 bases clipped from V and 5 bases from J, the junction kept 6 bases outside the gene matches. CDR1 is SNHLY, CDR2 FYNNEI, per germline.

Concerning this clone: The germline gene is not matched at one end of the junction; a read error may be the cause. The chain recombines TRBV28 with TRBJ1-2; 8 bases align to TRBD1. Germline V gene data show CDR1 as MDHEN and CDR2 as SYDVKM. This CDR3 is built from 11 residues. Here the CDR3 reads CASSLATGVHF. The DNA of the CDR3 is TGTGCAAGCAGTTTGGCGACAGGGGTTCACTTC.

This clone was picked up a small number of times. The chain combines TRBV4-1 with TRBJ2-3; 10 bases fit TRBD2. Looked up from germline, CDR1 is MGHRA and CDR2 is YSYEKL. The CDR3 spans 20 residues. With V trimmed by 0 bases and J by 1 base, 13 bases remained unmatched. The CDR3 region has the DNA TGCGCCAGCAGCCAAGAAATGCAAGCGGGGGGGATGTCGGGCACAGATACGCAGTATTTT. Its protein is CASSQEMQAGGMSGTDTQYF.

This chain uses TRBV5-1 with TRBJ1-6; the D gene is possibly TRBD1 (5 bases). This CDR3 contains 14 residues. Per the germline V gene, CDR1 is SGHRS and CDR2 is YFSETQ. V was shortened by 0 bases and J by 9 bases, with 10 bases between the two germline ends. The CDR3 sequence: CASSLVLQGSPLHF. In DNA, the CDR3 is TGCGCCAGCAGCTTGGTGTTGCAGGGTTCACCCCTCCACTTT.

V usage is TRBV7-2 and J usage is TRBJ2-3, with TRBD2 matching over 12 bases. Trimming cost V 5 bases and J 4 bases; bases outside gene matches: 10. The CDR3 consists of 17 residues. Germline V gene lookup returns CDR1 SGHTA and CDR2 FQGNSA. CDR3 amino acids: CASSLGLAGSGADTQYF. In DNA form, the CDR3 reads TGTGCCAGCAGCCTCGGACTAGCGGGGTCGGGTGCAGATACGCAGTATTTT.

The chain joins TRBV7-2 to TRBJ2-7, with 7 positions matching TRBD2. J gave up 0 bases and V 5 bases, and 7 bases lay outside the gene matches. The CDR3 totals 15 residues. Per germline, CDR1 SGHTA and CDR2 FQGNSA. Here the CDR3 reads CASSPNGGNSYEQYF. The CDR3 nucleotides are TGTGCCAGCAGCCCTAACGGGGGGAACTCCTACGAGCAGTACTTC.

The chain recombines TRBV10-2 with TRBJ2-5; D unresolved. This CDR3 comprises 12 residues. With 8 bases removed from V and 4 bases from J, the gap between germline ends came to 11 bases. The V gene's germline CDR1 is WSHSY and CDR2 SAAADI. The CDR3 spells CASSRGRETQYF. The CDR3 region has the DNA TGCGCCAGCTCACGAGGTAGAGAGACCCAGTACTTC.